The 22 T cell receptor beta chains below were found in one sample sequenced in a study of T cell clonality in common variable immunodeficiency. Here immunoSEQ multiplex PCR was the method, and the copy in TCRdb shows in-frame clones only, minus some. There are approximately 30,000 clones in the sample, none observed a single time. Input material: peripheral blood mononuclear cells. All receptors derive from a person aged 18 to 75 in good health.

This clone was detected ten times or more. The CDR3 sequence is CASSPRDRGLNEQFF. CDR3 DNA, as far as it was read: TGTGCCAGCAGCCCCCGGGACAGGGGGTTGAATGAG. V is TRBV11-2 and J is TRBJ2-1, with 11 bases matching TRBD1. The read terminates 3 residues ahead of where the CDR3 ends, so the germline J gene completes it. The CDR3 is 15 amino acids. Germline V lookup: CDR1 SGHAT, CDR2 FQNNGV. After removal of 5 bases from V and 7 bases from J, the junction contained 7 bases not matched to a gene.

This clone was counted between two and nine times. The read is 3 residues too short to cover the CDR3 end, so that end is filled in from the germline J gene. The chain carries TRBV5-1 and TRBJ2-7; 9 nucleotides agree with TRBD1. The CDR3 runs to 16 residues. V gave up 1 base and J gave up 6 bases; unmatched junction bases: 11. Germline V gene data show CDR1 as SGHRS and CDR2 as YFSETQ. The CDR3 is CASSLLTRTGEPEQYF. The part of the CDR3 DNA that was read is TGCGCCAGCAGCTTGCTAACCAGGACAGGGGAGCCCGAG.

This clone was seen ten or more times. Read data end 3 residues before the CDR3 end; the end is taken from the germline J gene. This rearrangement joins TRBV2 to TRBJ2-3; D is unclear. This CDR3 comprises 13 residues. Germline V gene sequence: CDR1 SNHLY, CDR2 FYNNEI. Trimming shortened V by 4 bases and J by 7 bases, and 12 bases separated the two germline ends. The CDR3 loop is CASSVSEMNTQYF. The part of the CDR3 DNA that was read is TGTGCCAGCAGTGTCAGCGAAATGAATACG.

The table lists this clone with many counts. The CDR3 is cut off 3 residues early in the read; its end comes from the germline J gene. This chain uses TRBV30 with TRBJ2-3; D unclear. Per germline, CDR1 GTSNPN and CDR2 SVGIG (reference sequence). This CDR3 spans 12 amino acids. V was clipped by 5 bases and J by 0 bases, with 6 bases between them. This CDR3 is CAWADSTDTQYF. The sequenced part of the CDR3 DNA is TGTGCCTGGGCGGATAGCACAGATACG.

This clone was found many times. The read finishes 3 residues shy of the CDR3 end, and the germline J gene is used to complete it. J is TRBJ2-7 and V is TRBV14; 8 nucleotides agree with TRBD2. The CDR3 length is 15 residues. Germline assignment: CDR1 SGHDN and CDR2 FVKESK. The trim removed 5 bases at V and 6 bases at J, leaving 12 bases unmatched. Incomplete CDR3 DNA: TGTGCCAGCAGCAAAAGACCAGCGGGAGAGGGCGAG. Translation: CASSKRPAGEGE. The CDR3, in full, reads CASSKRPAGEGEQYF. Full variable domain (rest looked up from reference TRBV14 and TRBJ2-7): EAGVTQFPSHSVIEKGQTVTLRCDPISGHDNLYWYRRVMGKEIKFLLHFVKESKQDESGMPNNRFLAERTGGTYSTLKVQPAELEDSGVYFCASSKRPAGEGEQYFGPGTRLTVT.

The table lists this clone with many counts. The read ends 3 residues before the CDR3 terminus; that terminus is restored from the germline J gene. The chain has TRBV5-4 and TRBJ2-7, with D possibly matching TRBD2 (5 bases). The CDR3 spans 14 residues. V was trimmed by 4 bases and J by 2 bases, leaving 13 bases between them. Germline V gives CDR1 SGHNT, CDR2 YYREEE (reference sequence). CDR3 bases read: TGTGCCAGCAGCCCAGGACTCGGAGCCTACGAG. Translating gives CASSPGLGAYE. The whole CDR3 region reads CASSPGLGAYEQYF.

This clone showed up many times. The read halts 3 residues ahead of the CDR3 end, with the missing end drawn from the germline J gene. The chain recombines TRBV18 with TRBJ2-7; 9 nucleotides match TRBD1. The trim removed 1 base at V and 3 bases at J, leaving 1 base unmatched. This CDR3 has 14 amino acids. The germline V gene has CDR1 KGHSH and CDR2 LQKENI. The CDR3 protein is CASSPRQGVYEQYF. Incomplete CDR3 DNA: TGTGCCAGCTCACCACGACAGGGGGTCTACGAG.

At least ten counts were recorded for this clone. The read halts 3 residues ahead of the CDR3 end, with the missing end drawn from the germline J gene. This chain connects TRBV5-1 to TRBJ1-1, with TRBD1 matching 10 bases. The ends lost 4 bases at V and 0 bases at J; junction bases unmatched: 6. This CDR3 is built from 16 residues. Germline CDR1 and CDR2: SGHRS and YFSETQ. Partial CDR3 DNA: TGCGCCAGCAGCCAAGGACAGGGGGTAATGAACACTGAA. Protein: CASSQGQGVMNTE. The whole CDR3 protein is CASSQGQGVMNTEAFF.

In its sample, this clone was seen many times. The read falls 3 residues short of the CDR3 end, and the missing part is taken from the germline J gene. The V call is TRBV30, the J call TRBJ2-1; 10 bases line up with TRBD2. The CDR3 totals 15 residues. The ends lost 2 bases at V and 7 bases at J; junction bases unmatched: 8. Germline values: CDR1 GTSNPN, CDR2 SVGIG (reference sequence). CDR3 bases read: TGTGCCTGGAGTATTCCTAGCGGGAGTGGGAATGAG. Protein: CAWSIPSGSGNE. The CDR3 in full is CAWSIPSGSGNEQFF.

In its sample, this clone was seen many times. The missing CDR3 end, 3 residues past where the read stops, is filled in from the germline J gene. The V gene is TRBV5-1, the J gene TRBJ1-1, with D perhaps TRBD1 (5 bases). Trimming removed 3 bases at V and 3 bases at J, with 15 bases between. This CDR3 spans 15 amino acids. Germline CDR1 and CDR2: SGHRS and YFSETQ. CDR3: CASSSARGSDTEAFF. The sequenced part of the CDR3 DNA is TGCGCCAGCAGCTCCGCGAGGGGCAGCGACACTGAA.

In its sample, this clone was seen many times. The CDR3 end falls 3 residues outside the read, so it is completed with the germline J gene. This chain links TRBV20-1 with TRBJ1-2; TRBD1 agrees at 8 bases. The V gene's germline CDR1 is DFQATT and CDR2 SNEGSKA (reference sequence). This CDR3 region has 13 residues. CDR3 loop: CSAQTGERNDYTF. The part of the CDR3 DNA that was read is TGCAGTGCTCAGACAGGGGAGCGGAACGAC.

At least ten counts were recorded for this clone. Sequencing ends 3 residues short of the CDR3 end; the germline J gene provides the rest. The V call is TRBV30, the J call TRBJ1-3; no reliable D call. The CDR3 loop spans 12 amino acids. The germline CDR1 and CDR2 sequences are GTSNPN and SVGIG (reference sequence). V was shortened by 4 bases and J by 1 base, with 5 bases between the two germline ends. CDR3 region: CAWKASGNTIYF. The sequenced part of the CDR3 DNA is TGTGCCTGGAAGGCTTCTGGAAACACC.

This clone has ten or more counts. Coverage ceases 3 residues before the CDR3 finishes, and the germline J gene fills in the end. The V call is TRBV4-1, the J call TRBJ2-7; 16 bases fit TRBD2. J gave up 4 bases and V 3 bases, and 0 bases lay outside the gene matches. The CDR3 sequence is 15 residues long. Looked up from germline, CDR1 is MGHRA and CDR2 is YSYEKL. The CDR3 sequence: CASSQGLAGGYEQYF. The part of the CDR3 DNA that was read is TGCGCCAGCAGCCAGGGACTAGCGGGAGGGTACGAG.

This clone occurred many times. Sequencing ends 3 residues short of the CDR3 end; the germline J gene provides the rest. The chain uses TRBV7-9 and TRBJ2-1, with a possible D match to TRBD2 (5 bases). The CDR3 is 15 residues long. The V gene lost 5 bases and the J gene lost 7 bases, with 18 bases spanning the gap. Germline-derived CDR1 and CDR2 are SEHNR and FQNEAQ (reference sequence). This CDR3 reads CASSPYLGLANEQFF. The covered CDR3 bases are TGTGCCAGCAGCCCCTACCTCGGACTCGCTAATGAG.

The table lists this clone with many counts. With the read ending 3 residues before the CDR3 end, the germline J gene is used to fill in that end. The V and J genes are TRBV4-2 and TRBJ2-3; TRBD1 aligns across 11 bases. The V and J ends lost 3 bases and 3 bases, in that order; junction bases with no gene match: 8. The CDR3 sequence is 17 residues long. Germline-derived CDR1 and CDR2 are LGHNA and YNFKEQ. Here the CDR3 reads CASSQGPGQGGTDTQYF. The sequenced part of the CDR3 DNA is TGTGCCAGCAGCCAGGGACCGGGACAGGGGGGGACAGATACG.

This clone was seen ten or more times. From the germline J gene comes the end of the CDR3, since the read stops 3 residues before it. The genes are TRBV5-4 and TRBJ2-3; 11 nucleotides agree with TRBD2. The length of the CDR3 is 13 residues. Looked up from germline, CDR1 is SGHNT and CDR2 is YYREEE (reference sequence). The J segment lost 6 bases and the V segment lost 4 bases, leaving 1 base of the junction unmatched. CDR3 DNA, as far as it was read: TGTGCCAGCAGCGGGACTAGCGGTGATACG. Protein sequence: CASSGTSGDT. The full CDR3 reads CASSGTSGDTQYF.

This clone was seen ten or more times. The CDR3 extends 3 residues past the end of the read, so its final part is completed from the germline J gene. V is TRBV5-1 and J is TRBJ1-1; 7 nucleotides match TRBD1. This CDR3 comprises 16 residues. Germline V gives CDR1 SGHRS, CDR2 YFSETQ. V was clipped by 3 bases and J by 3 bases; unmatched bases: 11. This CDR3 is CASSYGARDRYTEAFF. The DNA read from the CDR3 is TGCGCCAGCAGCTACGGCGCTAGGGACAGATACACTGAA. The full variable domain, in which reference TRBV5-1 and TRBJ1-1 provide the parts outside the CDR3, is KAGVTQTPRYLIKTRGQQVTLSCSPISGHRSVSWYQQTPGQGLQFLFEYFSETQRNKGNFPGRFSGRQFSNSRSEMNVSTLELGDSALYLCASSYGARDRYTEAFFGQGTRLTVV.

This clone was observed at least ten times. CDR3 in amino acids: CASSLQGSGYNEQFF. The CDR3 DNA, read in part, is TGTGCCAGCAGCTTACAAGGTAGCGGGTACAATGAG. The chain recombines TRBV7-9 with TRBJ2-1; 7 bases line up with TRBD2. The read is 3 residues too short to cover the CDR3 end, so that end is filled in from the germline J gene. Germline CDR1 reads SEHNR; CDR2 reads FQNEAQ (reference sequence). The CDR3 covers 15 residues. The V and J ends lost 2 bases and 4 bases, in that order; junction bases with no gene match: 5.

As for this clone: The read is 3 residues too short to cover the CDR3 end, so that end is filled in from the germline J gene. The rearrangement links TRBV7-9 to TRBJ1-2, with 8 bases lining up with TRBD1. The CDR3 contains 12 residues. The germline CDR1 and CDR2 sequences are SEHNR and FQNEAQ (reference sequence). The CDR3 sequence: CASSSGQEGYTF. The sequenced part of the CDR3 DNA is TGTGCCAGCAGCTCGGGACAGGAGGGC.

About this clone itself: The read terminates 3 residues ahead of where the CDR3 ends, so the germline J gene completes it. The chain employs TRBV7-3 and TRBJ1-1; D ambiguous. This CDR3 contains 13 residues. The V and J ends lost 5 bases and 0 bases respectively, with 7 bases between them. Germline V gene sequence: CDR1 SGHTA, CDR2 FQGTGA. CDR3: CASSTSMNTEAFF. Partial CDR3 DNA: TGTGCCAGCAGCACCTCTATGAACACTGAA.

In its sample, this clone was seen many times. The sequence runs out 3 residues before the end of the CDR3; the remainder is reconstructed from the germline J gene. The chain uses TRBV19 and TRBJ2-5; possibly TRBD2 for D (6 bases). From germline, CDR1 is LNHDA and CDR2 SQIVND (reference sequence). The CDR3 runs 15 residues. Trimming took 1 base from V and 0 from J, leaving 9 bases between them. CDR3 bases read: TGTGCCAGTAGTATAGGTGGGGGGAACCAAGAGACC. Translated, it gives CASSIGGGNQET. The CDR3 reads in full as CASSIGGGNQETQYF.

In this sample, this clone turned up a few times. The CDR3 goes on 3 residues after the read ends, and that part is filled in from the germline J gene. The genes are TRBV5-4 and TRBJ2-1; 7 bases fit TRBD1. CDR3 length: 15 residues. The V gene end was trimmed by 0 bases and the J gene end by 3 bases; junction bases not matched to a gene: 3. CDR1 SGHNT and CDR2 YYREEE come from the germline V gene (reference sequence). The CDR3 reads CASSLEQGYYNEQFF. CDR3 DNA, as far as it was read: TGTGCCAGCAGCTTGGAACAGGGGTACTACAATGAG.